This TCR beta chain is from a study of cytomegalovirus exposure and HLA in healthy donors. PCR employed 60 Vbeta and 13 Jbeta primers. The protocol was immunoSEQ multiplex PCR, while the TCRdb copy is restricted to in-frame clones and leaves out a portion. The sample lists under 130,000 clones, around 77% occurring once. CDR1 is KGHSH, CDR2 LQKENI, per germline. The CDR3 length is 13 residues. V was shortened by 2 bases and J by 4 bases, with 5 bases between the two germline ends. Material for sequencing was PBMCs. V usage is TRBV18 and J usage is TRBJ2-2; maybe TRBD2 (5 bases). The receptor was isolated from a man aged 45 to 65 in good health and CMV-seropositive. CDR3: CASSPEGTGELFF. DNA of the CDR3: TGTGCCAGCTCACCAGAGGGCACCGGGGAGCTGTTTTTT.